The T cell receptor (beta chain) described here comes from a study of T cell changes during pregnancy in multiple sclerosis. Sequencing used immunoSEQ multiplex PCR; TCRdb keeps in-frame clones, though not all of them. The sample includes under 70,000 clones, about 89% of them seen just once. CDR1 MGHDK and CDR2 SYGVNS come from the germline V gene. The CDR3 runs to 12 residues. The V and J ends lost 7 bases and 4 bases respectively, with 10 bases between them. The sample in question was CD4+ T cells from peripheral blood mononuclear cells, obtained after pregnancy. The rearrangement joins TRBV25-1 to TRBJ1-1; tentative D call: TRBD1 (5 bases). This TCR was sampled from a female donor in good health, enrolled as a control in a pregnancy study. The CDR3 DNA follows: TGTGCCAGCAACTGGGGGGGCACTGAAGCTTTCTTT. It specifies CASNWGGTEAFF. Complete variable domain (other parts from reference TRBV25-1 and TRBJ1-1): EADIYQTPRYLVIGTGKKITLECSQTMGHDKMYWYQQDPGMELHLIHYSYGVNSTEKGDLSSESTVSRIRTEHFPLTLESARPSHTSQYLCASNWGGTEAFFGQGTRLTVV.